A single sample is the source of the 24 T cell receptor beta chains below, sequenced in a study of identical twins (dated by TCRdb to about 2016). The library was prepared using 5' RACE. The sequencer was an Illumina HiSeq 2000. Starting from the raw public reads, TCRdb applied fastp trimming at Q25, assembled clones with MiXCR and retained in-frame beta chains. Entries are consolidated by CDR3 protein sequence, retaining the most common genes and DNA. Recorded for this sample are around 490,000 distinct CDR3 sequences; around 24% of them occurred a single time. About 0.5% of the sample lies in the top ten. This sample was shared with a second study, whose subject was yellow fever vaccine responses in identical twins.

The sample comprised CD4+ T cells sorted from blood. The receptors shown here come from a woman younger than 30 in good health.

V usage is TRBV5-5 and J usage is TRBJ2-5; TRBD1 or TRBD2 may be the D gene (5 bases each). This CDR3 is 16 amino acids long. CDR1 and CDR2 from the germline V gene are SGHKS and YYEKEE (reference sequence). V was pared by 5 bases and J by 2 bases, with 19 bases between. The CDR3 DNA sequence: TGTGCCAGCAGGTTAGATCCGACAGCGGTGCAAGAGACCCAGTACTTC. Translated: CASRLDPTAVQETQYF.

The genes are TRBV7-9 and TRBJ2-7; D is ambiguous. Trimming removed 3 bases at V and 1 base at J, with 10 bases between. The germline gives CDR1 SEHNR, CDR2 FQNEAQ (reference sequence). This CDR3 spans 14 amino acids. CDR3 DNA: TGTGCCAGCAGCTTCTCCGACGGATCCTACGAGCAGTACTTC. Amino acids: CASSFSDGSYEQYF. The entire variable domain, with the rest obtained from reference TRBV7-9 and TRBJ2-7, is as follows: DTGVSQNPRHKITKRGQNVTFRCDPISEHNRLYWYRQTLGQGPEFLTYFQNEAQLEKSRLLSDRFSAERPKGSFSTLEIQRTEQGDSAMYLCASSFSDGSYEQYFGPGTRLTVT.

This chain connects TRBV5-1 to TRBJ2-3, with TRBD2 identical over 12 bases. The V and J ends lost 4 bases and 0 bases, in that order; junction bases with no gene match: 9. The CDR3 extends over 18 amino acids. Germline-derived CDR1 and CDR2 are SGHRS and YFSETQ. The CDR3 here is CASSLYASGRVSTDTQYF. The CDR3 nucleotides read TGCGCCAGCAGCCTCTATGCTAGCGGGAGGGTAAGCACAGATACGCAGTATTTT.

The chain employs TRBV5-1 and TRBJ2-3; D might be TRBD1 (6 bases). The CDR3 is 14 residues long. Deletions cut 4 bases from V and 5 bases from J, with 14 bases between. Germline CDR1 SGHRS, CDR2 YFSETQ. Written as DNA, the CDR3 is TGCGCCAGCAGCCCCTGGACAGATCAAGATACGCAGTATTTT. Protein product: CASSPWTDQDTQYF. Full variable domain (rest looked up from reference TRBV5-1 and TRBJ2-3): KAGVTQTPRYLIKTRGQQVTLSCSPISGHRSVSWYQQTPGQGLQFLFEYFSETQRNKGNFPGRFSGRQFSNSRSEMNVSTLELGDSALYLCASSPWTDQDTQYFGPGTRLTVL.

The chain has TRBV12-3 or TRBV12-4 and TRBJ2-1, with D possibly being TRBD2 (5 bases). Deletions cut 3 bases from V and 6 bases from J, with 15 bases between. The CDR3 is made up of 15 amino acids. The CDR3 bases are TGTGCCAGCAGTTTGGGGTGGGGTCGGGGCAATGAGCAGTTCTTC. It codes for CASSLGWGRGNEQFF.

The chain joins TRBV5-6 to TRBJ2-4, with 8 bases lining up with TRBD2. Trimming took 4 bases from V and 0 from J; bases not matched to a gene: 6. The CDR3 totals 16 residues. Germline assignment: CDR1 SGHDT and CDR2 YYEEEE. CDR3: CASSPGGVQAKNIQYF. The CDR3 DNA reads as TGTGCCAGCAGCCCCGGGGGGGTCCAAGCCAAAAACATTCAGTACTTC. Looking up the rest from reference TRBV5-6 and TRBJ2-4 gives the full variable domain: DAGVTQSPTHLIKTRGQQVTLRCSPKSGHDTVSWYQQALGQGPQFIFQYYEEEERQRGNFPDRFSGHQFPNYSSELNVNALLLGDSALYLCASSPGGVQAKNIQYFGAGTRLSVL.

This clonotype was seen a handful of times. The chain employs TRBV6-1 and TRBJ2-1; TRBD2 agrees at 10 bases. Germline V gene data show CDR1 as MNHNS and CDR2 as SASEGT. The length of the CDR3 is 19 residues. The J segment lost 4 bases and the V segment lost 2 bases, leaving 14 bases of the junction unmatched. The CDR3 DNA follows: TGTGCCAGCAGTGAAAAGGCTAGCGGGGGTCTTAAGGTATACAATGAGCAGTTCTTC. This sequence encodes CASSEKASGGLKVYNEQFF.

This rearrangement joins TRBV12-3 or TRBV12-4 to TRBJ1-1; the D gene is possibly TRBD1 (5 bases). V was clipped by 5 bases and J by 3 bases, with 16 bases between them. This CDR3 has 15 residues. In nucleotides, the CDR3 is TGTGCCAGCAGTCTGGGGGGGATTAGCGACACTGAAGCTTTCTTT. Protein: CASSLGGISDTEAFF.

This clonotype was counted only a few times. The CDR3 here is CASSPTTPYEQYF. The CDR3 coding sequence is TGCGCCAGCAGCCCCACGACTCCCTACGAGCAGTACTTC. This chain connects TRBV5-1 to TRBJ2-7; no firm D call. This CDR3 contains 13 residues. Trimming took 4 bases from V and 2 from J, leaving 10 bases between them. Germline CDR1 SGHRS, CDR2 YFSETQ.

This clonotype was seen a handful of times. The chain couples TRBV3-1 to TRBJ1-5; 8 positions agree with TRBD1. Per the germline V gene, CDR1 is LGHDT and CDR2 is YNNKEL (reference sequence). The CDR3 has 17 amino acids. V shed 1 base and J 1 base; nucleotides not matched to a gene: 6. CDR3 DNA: TGTGCCAGCAGCCAAGGAGACAGGGGATTGAGCAATCAGCCCCAGCATTTT. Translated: CASSQGDRGLSNQPQHF.

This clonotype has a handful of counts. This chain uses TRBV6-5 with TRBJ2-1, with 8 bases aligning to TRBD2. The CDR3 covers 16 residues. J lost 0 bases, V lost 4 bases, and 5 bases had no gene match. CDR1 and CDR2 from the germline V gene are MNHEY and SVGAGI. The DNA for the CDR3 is TGTGCCAGCAGTTTCATAGCGGGGAGCTCCTACAATGAGCAGTTCTTC. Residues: CASSFIAGSSYNEQFF.

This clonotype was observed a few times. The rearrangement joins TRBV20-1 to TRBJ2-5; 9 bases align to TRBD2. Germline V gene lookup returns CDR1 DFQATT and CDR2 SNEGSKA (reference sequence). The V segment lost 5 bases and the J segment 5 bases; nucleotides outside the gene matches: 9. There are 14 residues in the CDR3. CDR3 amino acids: CSAGGLAGFETQYF. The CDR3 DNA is TGCAGTGCTGGGGGGCTAGCGGGGTTTGAGACCCAGTACTTC.

DNA for the CDR3: TGTGCCAGCAAACTCGGACTAGCCGGGGAGCTGTTTTTT. This codes for CASKLGLAGELFF. The rearrangement uses TRBV2 and TRBJ2-2; 7 nucleotides agree with TRBD2. The CDR3 covers 13 residues. Germline CDR1 is SNHLY and CDR2 is FYNNEI. V was pared by 7 bases and J by 6 bases, with 5 bases of the junction left unmatched. The full variable domain, in which reference TRBV2 and TRBJ2-2 provide the parts outside the CDR3, is EPEVTQTPSHQVTQMGQEVILRCVPISNHLYFYWYRQILGQKVEFLVSFYNNEISEKSEIFDDQFSVERPDGSNFTLKIRSTKLEDSAMYFCASKLGLAGELFFGEGSRLTVL.

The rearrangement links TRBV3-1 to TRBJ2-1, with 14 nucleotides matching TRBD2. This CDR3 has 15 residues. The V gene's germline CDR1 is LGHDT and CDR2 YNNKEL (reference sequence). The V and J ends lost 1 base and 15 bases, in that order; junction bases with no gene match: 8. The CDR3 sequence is CASSQGIGLAGGGFF. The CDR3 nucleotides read TGTGCCAGCAGCCAAGGAATCGGACTAGCGGGAGGTGGGTTCTTC.

The CDR3 reads CASMIGQGADTQYF. CDR3 DNA: TGCGCCAGCATGATTGGACAGGGTGCAGATACGCAGTATTTT. The chain combines TRBV5-1 with TRBJ2-3; 8 bases align to TRBD1. With V trimmed by 6 bases and J by 4 bases, 7 bases remained unmatched. The CDR3 has 14 amino acids. Germline lookup yields CDR1 SGHRS and CDR2 YFSETQ. Complete variable domain (other parts from reference TRBV5-1 and TRBJ2-3): KAGVTQTPRYLIKTRGQQVTLSCSPISGHRSVSWYQQTPGQGLQFLFEYFSETQRNKGNFPGRFSGRQFSNSRSEMNVSTLELGDSALYLCASMIGQGADTQYFGPGTRLTVL.

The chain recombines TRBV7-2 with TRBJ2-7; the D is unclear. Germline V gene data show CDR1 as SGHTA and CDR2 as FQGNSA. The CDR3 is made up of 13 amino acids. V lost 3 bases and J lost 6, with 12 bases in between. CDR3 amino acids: CASSFKVPGEQYV. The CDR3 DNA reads TGTGCCAGCAGCTTTAAGGTCCCGGGCGAGCAGTACGTC.

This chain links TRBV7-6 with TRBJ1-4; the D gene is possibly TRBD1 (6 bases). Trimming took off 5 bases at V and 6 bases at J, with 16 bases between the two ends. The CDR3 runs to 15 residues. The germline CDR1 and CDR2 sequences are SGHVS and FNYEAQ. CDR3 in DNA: TGTGCCAGCAGCCCCAGGGCAGGGGTCGATGAAAAACTGTTTTTT. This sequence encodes CASSPRAGVDEKLFF.

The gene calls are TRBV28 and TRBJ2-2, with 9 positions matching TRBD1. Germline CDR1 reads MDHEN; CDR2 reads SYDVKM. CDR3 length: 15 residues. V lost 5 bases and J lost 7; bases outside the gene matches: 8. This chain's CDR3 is CASSPGQGLIGELFF. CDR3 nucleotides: TGTGCCAGCAGTCCCGGACAGGGGTTAATCGGGGAGCTGTTTTTT.

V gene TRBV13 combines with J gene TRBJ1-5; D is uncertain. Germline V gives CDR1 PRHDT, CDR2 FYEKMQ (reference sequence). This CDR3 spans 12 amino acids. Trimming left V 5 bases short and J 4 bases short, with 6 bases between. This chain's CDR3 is CASSRVNQPQHF. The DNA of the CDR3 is TGTGCCAGCAGCCGGGTTAATCAGCCCCAGCATTTT.

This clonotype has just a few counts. The CDR3 here is CASSGPGPRETQYF. The CDR3 bases are TGTGCCAGCAGTGGCCCGGGCCCTAGGGAGACCCAGTACTTC. This chain joins TRBV12-3 or TRBV12-4 and TRBJ2-5; D remains unclear. The CDR3 is 14 residues long. Trimming removed 5 bases from V and 5 bases from J, with 15 bases in between.

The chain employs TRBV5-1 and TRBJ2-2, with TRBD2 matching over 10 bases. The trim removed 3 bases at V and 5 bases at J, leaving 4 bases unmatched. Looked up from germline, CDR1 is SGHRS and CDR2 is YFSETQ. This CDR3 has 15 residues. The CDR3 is CASSSSGRGTGELFF. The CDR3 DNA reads TGCGCCAGCAGCTCTAGCGGGAGAGGAACCGGGGAGCTGTTTTTT.

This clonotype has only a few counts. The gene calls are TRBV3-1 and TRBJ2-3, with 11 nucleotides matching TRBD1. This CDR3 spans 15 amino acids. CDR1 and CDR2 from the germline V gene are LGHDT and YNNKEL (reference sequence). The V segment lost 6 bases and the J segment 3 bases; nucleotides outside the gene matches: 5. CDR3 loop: CASRAGTGGTDTQYF. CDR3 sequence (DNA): TGTGCCAGCAGAGCCGGGACAGGGGGAACAGATACGCAGTATTTT.

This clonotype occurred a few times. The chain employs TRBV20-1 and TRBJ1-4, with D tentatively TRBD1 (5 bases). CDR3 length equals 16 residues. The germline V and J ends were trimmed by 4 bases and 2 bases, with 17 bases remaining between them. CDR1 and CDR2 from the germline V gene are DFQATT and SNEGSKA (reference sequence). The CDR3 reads CSAKPGRRSTNEKLFF. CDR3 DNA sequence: TGCAGTGCTAAGCCGGGACGGCGGAGCACTAATGAAAAACTGTTTTTT.

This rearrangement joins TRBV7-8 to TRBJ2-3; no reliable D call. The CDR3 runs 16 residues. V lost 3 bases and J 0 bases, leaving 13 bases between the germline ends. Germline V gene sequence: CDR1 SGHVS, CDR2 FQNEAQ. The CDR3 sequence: CASSLSPYSSTDTQYF. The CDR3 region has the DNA TGTGCCAGCAGCTTGAGTCCTTATTCGAGCACAGATACGCAGTATTTT. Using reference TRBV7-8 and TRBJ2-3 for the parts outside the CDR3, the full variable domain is GAGVSQSPRYKVAKRGQDVALRCDPISGHVSLFWYQQALGQGPEFLTYFQNEAQLDKSGLPSDRFFAERPEGSVSTLKIQRTQQEDSAVYLCASSLSPYSSTDTQYFGPGTRLTVL.